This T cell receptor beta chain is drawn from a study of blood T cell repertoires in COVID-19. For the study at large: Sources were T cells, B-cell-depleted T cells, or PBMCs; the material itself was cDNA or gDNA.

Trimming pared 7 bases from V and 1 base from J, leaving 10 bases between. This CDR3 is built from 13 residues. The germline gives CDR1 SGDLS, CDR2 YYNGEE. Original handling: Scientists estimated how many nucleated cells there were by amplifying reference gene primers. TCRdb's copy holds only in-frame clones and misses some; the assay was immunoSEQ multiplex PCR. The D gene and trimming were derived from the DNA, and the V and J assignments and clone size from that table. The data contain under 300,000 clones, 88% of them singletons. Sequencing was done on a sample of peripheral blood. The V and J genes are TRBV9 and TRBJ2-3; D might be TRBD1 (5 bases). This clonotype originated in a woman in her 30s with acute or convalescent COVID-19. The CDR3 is CASSVQGTDTQYF. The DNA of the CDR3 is TGTGCCAGCTCGGTACAGGGCACAGATACGCAGTATTTT.